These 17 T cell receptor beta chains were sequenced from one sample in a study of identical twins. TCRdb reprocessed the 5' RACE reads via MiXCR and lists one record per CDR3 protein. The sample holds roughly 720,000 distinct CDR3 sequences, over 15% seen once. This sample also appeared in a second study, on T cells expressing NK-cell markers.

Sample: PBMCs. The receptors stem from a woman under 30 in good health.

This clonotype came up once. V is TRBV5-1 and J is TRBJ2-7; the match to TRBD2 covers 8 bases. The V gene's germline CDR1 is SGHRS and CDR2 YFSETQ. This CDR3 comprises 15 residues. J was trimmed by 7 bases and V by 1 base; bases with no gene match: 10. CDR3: CASSLIPGGPGEQYF. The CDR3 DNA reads TGCGCCAGCAGCTTGATACCGGGAGGGCCGGGGGAGCAGTACTTC.

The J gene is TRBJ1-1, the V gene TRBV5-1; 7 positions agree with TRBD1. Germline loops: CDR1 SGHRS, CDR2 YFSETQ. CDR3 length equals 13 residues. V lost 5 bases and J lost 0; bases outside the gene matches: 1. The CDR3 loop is CASSGQVNTEAFF. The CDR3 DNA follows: TGCGCCAGCAGTGGACAGGTGAACACTGAAGCTTTCTTT.

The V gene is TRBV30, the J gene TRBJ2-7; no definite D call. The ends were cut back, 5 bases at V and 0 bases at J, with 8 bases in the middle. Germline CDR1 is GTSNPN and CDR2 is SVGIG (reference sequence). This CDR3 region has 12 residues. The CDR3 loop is CAWASDSYEQYF. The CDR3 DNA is TGTGCCTGGGCGTCGGACTCCTACGAGCAGTACTTC.

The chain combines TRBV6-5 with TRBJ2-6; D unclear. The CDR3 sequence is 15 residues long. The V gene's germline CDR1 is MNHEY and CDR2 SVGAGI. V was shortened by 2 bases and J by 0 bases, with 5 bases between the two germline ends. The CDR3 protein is CASSYANSGANVLTF. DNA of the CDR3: TGTGCCAGCAGTTACGCCAACTCTGGGGCCAACGTCCTGACTTTC.

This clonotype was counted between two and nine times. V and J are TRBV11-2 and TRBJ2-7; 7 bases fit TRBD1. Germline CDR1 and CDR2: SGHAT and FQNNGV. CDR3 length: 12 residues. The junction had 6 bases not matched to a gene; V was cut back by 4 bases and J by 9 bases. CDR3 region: CASSYDRVLQYF. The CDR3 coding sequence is TGTGCCAGCAGCTACGACAGGGTTTTGCAGTACTTC.

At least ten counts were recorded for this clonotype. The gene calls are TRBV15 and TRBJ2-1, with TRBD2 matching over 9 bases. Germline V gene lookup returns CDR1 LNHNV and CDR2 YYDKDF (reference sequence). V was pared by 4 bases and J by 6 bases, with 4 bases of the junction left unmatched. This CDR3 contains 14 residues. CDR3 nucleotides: TGTGCCACCAGCATACCGGGACTAGCCAATGAGCAGTTCTTC. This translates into CATSIPGLANEQFF.

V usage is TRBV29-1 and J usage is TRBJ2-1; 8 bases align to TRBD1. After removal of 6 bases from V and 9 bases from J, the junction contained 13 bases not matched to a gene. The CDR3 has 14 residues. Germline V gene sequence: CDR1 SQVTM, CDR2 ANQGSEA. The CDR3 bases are TGCAGCGTCCCGGACAGGGAGATCGGGGGTGAGCAGTTCTTC. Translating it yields CSVPDREIGGEQFF.

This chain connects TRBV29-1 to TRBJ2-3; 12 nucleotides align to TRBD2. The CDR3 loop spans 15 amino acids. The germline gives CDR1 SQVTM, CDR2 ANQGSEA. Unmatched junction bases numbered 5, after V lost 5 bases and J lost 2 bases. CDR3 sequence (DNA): TGCAGCGTTCCGACTAGCGGGGGCTTCACAGATACGCAGTATTTT. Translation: CSVPTSGGFTDTQYF.

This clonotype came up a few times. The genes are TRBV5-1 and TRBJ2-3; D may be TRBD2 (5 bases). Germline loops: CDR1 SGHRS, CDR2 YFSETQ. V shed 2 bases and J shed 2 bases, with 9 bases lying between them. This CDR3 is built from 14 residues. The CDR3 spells CASSFGRHTDTQYF. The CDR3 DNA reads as TGCGCCAGCAGCTTTGGGAGACACACAGATACGCAGTATTTT.

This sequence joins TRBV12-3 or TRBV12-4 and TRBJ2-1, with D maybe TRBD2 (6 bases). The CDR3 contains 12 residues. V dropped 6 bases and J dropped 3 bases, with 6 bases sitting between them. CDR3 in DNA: TGTGCCAGCAGGGAGGGCTACAATGAGCAGTTCTTC. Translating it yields CASREGYNEQFF.

This CDR3 reads CSARVGTPFNYEQYF. The CDR3 DNA is TGCAGCGCCCGAGTAGGGACCCCTTTTAACTACGAGCAGTACTTC. The chain carries TRBV29-1 and TRBJ2-7, with D perhaps TRBD1 or TRBD2 (5 bases each). The length of the CDR3 is 15 residues. Trimming removed 7 bases from V and 3 bases from J, with 22 bases in between. Germline-derived CDR1 and CDR2 are SQVTM and ANQGSEA.

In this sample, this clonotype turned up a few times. CDR3 nucleotide sequence: TGTGCCAGCAGTCATCAGTATGGCTACACCTTC. Encoded protein: CASSHQYGYTF. The V call is TRBV6-2 or TRBV6-3, the J call TRBJ1-2; no clear D. The ends were cut back, 5 bases at V and 5 bases at J, with 6 bases in the middle. The CDR3 contains 11 residues. The V gene's germline CDR1 is MNHEY and CDR2 SVGEGT.

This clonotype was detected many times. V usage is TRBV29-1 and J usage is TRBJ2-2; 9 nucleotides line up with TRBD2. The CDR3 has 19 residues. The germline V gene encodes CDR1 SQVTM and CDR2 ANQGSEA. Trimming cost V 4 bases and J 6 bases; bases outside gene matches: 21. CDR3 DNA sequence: TGCAGCGTTGGGCCCTCGGCTAGCGGGGTCCGTGAGAGTGCCGGGGAGCTGTTTTTT. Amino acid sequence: CSVGPSASGVRESAGELFF.

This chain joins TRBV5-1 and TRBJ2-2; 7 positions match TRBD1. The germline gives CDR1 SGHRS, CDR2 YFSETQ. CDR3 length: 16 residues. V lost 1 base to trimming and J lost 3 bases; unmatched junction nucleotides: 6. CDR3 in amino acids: CASSLYGTADTGELFF. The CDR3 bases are TGCGCCAGCAGCTTGTATGGGACAGCAGACACCGGGGAGCTGTTTTTT. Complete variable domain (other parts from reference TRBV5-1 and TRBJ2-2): KAGVTQTPRYLIKTRGQQVTLSCSPISGHRSVSWYQQTPGQGLQFLFEYFSETQRNKGNFPGRFSGRQFSNSRSEMNVSTLELGDSALYLCASSLYGTADTGELFFGEGSRLTVL.

CDR3 loop: CASQGRGLGNTEAFF. The CDR3 DNA is TGTGCCAGCCAAGGCAGGGGACTAGGGAACACTGAAGCTTTCTTT. This chain joins TRBV2 and TRBJ1-1, with a possible D match to TRBD1 (6 bases). The ends were cut back, 8 bases at V and 1 base at J, with 17 bases in the middle. The CDR3 extends over 15 amino acids. CDR1 is SNHLY and CDR2 is FYNNEI in the germline V gene.

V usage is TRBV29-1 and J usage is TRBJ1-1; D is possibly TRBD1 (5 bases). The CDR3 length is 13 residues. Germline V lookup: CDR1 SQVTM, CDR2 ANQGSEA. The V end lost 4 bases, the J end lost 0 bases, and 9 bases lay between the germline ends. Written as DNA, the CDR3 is TGCAGCGTTGGCAGGGCTATGAACACTGAAGCTTTCTTT. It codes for CSVGRAMNTEAFF.

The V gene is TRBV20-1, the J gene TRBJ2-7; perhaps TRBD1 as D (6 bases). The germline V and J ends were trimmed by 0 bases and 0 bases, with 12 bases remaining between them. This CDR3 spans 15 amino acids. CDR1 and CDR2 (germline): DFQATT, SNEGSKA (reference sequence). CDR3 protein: CSARDIGQPSYEQYF. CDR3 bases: TGCAGTGCTAGAGATATTGGACAGCCCTCCTACGAGCAGTACTTC.